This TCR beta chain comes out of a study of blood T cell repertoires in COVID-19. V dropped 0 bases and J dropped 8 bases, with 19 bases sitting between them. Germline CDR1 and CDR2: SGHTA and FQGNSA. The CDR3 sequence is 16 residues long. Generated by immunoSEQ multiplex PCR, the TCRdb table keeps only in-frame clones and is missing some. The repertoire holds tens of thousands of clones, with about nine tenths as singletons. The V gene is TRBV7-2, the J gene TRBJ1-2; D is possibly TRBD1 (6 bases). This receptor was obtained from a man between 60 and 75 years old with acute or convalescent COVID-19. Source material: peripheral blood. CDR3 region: CASSLAQGPMLGGYTF. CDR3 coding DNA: TGTGCCAGCAGCTTAGCGCAGGGGCCCATGCTAGGCGGCTACACCTTC.